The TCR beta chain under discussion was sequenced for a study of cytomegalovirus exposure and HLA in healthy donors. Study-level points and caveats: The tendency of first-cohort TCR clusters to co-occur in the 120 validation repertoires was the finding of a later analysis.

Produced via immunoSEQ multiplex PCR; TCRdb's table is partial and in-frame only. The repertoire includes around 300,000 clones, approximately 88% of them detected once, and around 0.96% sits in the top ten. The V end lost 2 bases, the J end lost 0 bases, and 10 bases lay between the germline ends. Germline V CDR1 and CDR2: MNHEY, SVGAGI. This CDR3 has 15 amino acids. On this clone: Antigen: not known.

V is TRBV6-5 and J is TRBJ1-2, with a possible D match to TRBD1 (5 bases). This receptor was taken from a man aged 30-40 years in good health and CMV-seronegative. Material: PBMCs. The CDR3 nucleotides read TGTGCCAGCAGTTACGGGAGGACAACTAACTATGGCTACACCTTC. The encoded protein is CASSYGRTTNYGYTF.